The clone carrying this T cell receptor beta chain was counted between two and nine times. Its antigen is not identified. Trimming took 2 bases from V and 2 from J, leaving 7 bases between them. CDR1 and CDR2 from the germline V gene are DFQATT and SNEGSKA (reference sequence). CDR3 length: 13 residues. This sample is drawn from a study of T cells in Graves' hyperthyroidism and ophthalmopathy. Study-level background: Peripheral blood was obtained at initial diagnosis, preceding any treatment.

For Graves' hyperthyroidism to be stable, ophthalmopathy could not progress within 18 months. Diagnosis rested on symptoms, serum thyroxine and TRAb, thyroid ultrasound, and orbital computed tomography. It was RNA transcripts that yielded the amplified TCR beta CDR3 regions. Initially, a first-round RT-PCR of the TCR CDR3 employed the HTBI primer set. MiXCR was run by TCRdb on the multiplex PCR reads, yielding one entry per CDR3 protein. The sample includes around 690,000 distinct CDR3 sequences, 15% to 20% seen only once; the top ten take around 16%. Study-level points and caveats: Peripheral blood also featured most of the thyroid clonotypes expanded above 0.001.

Sequencing was carried out using blood. The TCR originated in a man aged 45-65 years with Graves' hyperthyroidism. This chain joins TRBV20-1 and TRBJ2-4, with no clear D. CDR3: CSARIPTKNIQYF. The CDR3 DNA sequence: TGCAGTGCTAGAATCCCCACCAAAAACATTCAGTACTTC.